Reported below is one TCR beta chain. The data were taken from a study of blood T cell repertoires in COVID-19. Study at large: Some COVID-19 samples were acute and others convalescent; all came from the United States, Italy and Spain. PBMCs, B-cell-depleted T cells, or T cells were the source of the cDNA or gDNA that made up the material.

This CDR3 has 14 residues. Germline CDR1 KGHSH, CDR2 LQKENI. Trimming stripped 5 bases from V and 4 bases from J, with 12 bases between. Original processing notes: Nucleated cell number was recorded as an estimate derived from reference gene primer amplification. Clones were sequenced by immunoSEQ multiplex PCR, and TCRdb holds only the in-frame ones, with some missing. V, J and clone size are taken as reported in that table, and D and trimming were inferred from the DNA itself. The table shows about 72,000 clones, with under 90% occurring only once. This sequence joins TRBV18 and TRBJ1-5, with TRBD1 as a possible D gene (6 bases). This clonotype originated in a man in his 70s with active or convalescent COVID-19. The material sequenced was peripheral blood. The CDR3 sequence is CASSERQGNQPQHF. CDR3 nucleotide sequence: TGTGCCAGCTCAGAACGGCAGGGGAATCAGCCCCAGCATTTT.